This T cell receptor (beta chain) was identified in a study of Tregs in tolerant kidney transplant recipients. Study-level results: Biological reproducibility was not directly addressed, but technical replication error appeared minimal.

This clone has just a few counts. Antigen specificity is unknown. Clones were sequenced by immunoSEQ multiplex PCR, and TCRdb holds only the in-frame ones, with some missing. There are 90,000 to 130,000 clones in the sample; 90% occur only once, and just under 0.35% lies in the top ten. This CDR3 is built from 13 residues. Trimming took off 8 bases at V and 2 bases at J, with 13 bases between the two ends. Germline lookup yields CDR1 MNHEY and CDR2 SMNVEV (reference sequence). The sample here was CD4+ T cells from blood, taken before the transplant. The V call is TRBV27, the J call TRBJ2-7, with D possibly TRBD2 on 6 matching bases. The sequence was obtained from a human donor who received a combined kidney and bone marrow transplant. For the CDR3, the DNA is TGTGCCAGCCGGCGGGACTCGACCTACGAGCAGTACTTC. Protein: CASRRDSTYEQYF.